This TCR beta chain was sequenced during a study of cytomegalovirus exposure and HLA in healthy donors. The 120-subject validation cohort, separate from the approximately 640-subject first cohort, included the donors. Looked up from germline, CDR1 is SGHAT and CDR2 is FQNNGV. Deletions cut 1 base from V and 6 bases from J, with 10 bases between. The CDR3 loop spans 13 amino acids. As concerns this clone: Its antigen is unidentified.

Some clones are missing from TCRdb's copy, which holds only in-frame ones; the method was immunoSEQ multiplex PCR. The sample holds 150,000 to 200,000 clones, about 81% seen once. Study observations and caveats: Most TCR sequences were seen very rarely across donors, but some public TCRs occurred in many. The study listed approximately 160 cytomegalovirus-associated TCR beta chains.

The specimen was PBMCs. The chain uses TRBV11-2 and TRBJ2-7, with no clear D. This TCR was recovered from a woman aged 30 to 39 in good health and CMV-seronegative. The CDR3 nucleotides are TGTGCCAGCAGCTTAGGTTGGCAGTTCGAGCAGTACTTC. It yields the protein CASSLGWQFEQYF.